One sample yielded the 30 T cell receptor beta chains listed below, sequenced in a study of a mutant IDH1 vaccine in newly diagnosed glioma. Clones were sequenced by immunoSEQ multiplex PCR, and TCRdb holds only the in-frame ones, with some missing. The sample lists tens of thousands of clones, 65% to 90% occurring once. For these TCRs, the target antigens are not known. Described time point: week 47, end of study. Every vaccination contained 300 ug of the mutant IDH1 20-mer peptide and was paired with topical imiquimod. The sequences come from PBMCs, collected from a glioma patient whose treatment included an IDH1 peptide vaccine. These receptors were obtained from a man between 18 and 29 years old with glioma. Some clones in this sample may be carry-over from other donors' samples.

This clone was seen once. The chain links TRBV2 to TRBJ1-3; 8 positions match TRBD1. The germline gives CDR1 SNHLY, CDR2 FYNNEI. The CDR3 loop spans 15 amino acids. After removal of 6 bases from V and 0 bases from J, the junction contained 4 bases not matched to a gene. The chain's CDR3 is CASRDRAYSGNTIYF. As DNA, the CDR3 is TGTGCCAGCAGGGACAGGGCTTACTCTGGAAACACCATATATTTT.

This sequence joins TRBV6-4 and TRBJ2-2; D gene uncertain. Trimming took 3 bases from V and 1 from J, leaving 9 bases between them. Germline CDR1 MRHNA, CDR2 SNTAGT. The CDR3 loop spans 15 amino acids. The CDR3 sequence: CASSEEAGNTGELFF. Written as DNA, the CDR3 is TGTGCCAGCAGTGAAGAGGCAGGGAACACCGGGGAGCTGTTTTTT.

V usage is TRBV6-1 and J usage is TRBJ1-5; perhaps TRBD1 as D (6 bases). Germline CDR1 and CDR2: MNHNS and SASEGT. V lost 2 bases and J lost 4, with 12 bases in between. The CDR3 has 15 amino acids. The CDR3 region has the DNA TGTGCCAGCAGTGAACTCCGGAGGGGGAATCAGCCCCAGCATTTT. It encodes CASSELRRGNQPQHF.

This chain connects TRBV7-2 to TRBJ2-7; no firm D call. The CDR3 extends over 14 amino acids. V was shortened by 0 bases and J by 2 bases, with 8 bases between the two germline ends. Germline V CDR1 and CDR2: SGHTA, FQGNSA. The CDR3 spells CASSLAAAPYEQYF. The CDR3 DNA is TGTGCCAGCAGCTTAGCGGCGGCTCCCTACGAGCAGTACTTC.

This clone appeared a few times. The CDR3 sequence: CAWSVGGFRTEAFF. The CDR3 nucleotides read TGTGCCTGGAGTGTAGGGGGCTTCAGGACTGAAGCTTTCTTT. The chain carries TRBV30 and TRBJ1-1; 7 nucleotides agree with TRBD1. The junction had 6 bases not matched to a gene; V was cut back by 0 bases and J by 5 bases. The CDR3 is 14 amino acids. Germline V gene data show CDR1 as GTSNPN and CDR2 as SVGIG (reference sequence).

A word on this clone: The junction does not match germline at one end; this may be a read error. The V call is TRBV7-7, the J call TRBJ1-2; D is undetermined. Germline CDR1 and CDR2: SSHAT and FNYEAQ (reference sequence). The CDR3 spans 13 residues. CDR3 loop: CASSGWGYYGYTF. The CDR3 nucleotides are TGTGCTAGCAGCGGATGGGGTTACTATGGCTACACCTTC.

This sequence joins TRBV28 and TRBJ1-5, with D tentatively TRBD1 (6 bases). Trimming stripped 6 bases from V and 6 bases from J, with 24 bases between. The CDR3 is made up of 17 amino acids. Germline V CDR1 and CDR2: MDHEN, SYDVKM. The CDR3 region has the DNA TGTGCCAGCAGGGGAAACCTCGGGGGCTCTCAAGGTCAGCCCCAGCATTTT. Translating gives CASRGNLGGSQGQPQHF.

The V call is TRBV6-6, the J call TRBJ2-3; 12 bases line up with TRBD1. The trim removed 4 bases at V and 2 bases at J, leaving 4 bases unmatched. Germline V CDR1 and CDR2: MNHNY, SVGAGI (reference sequence). The CDR3 contains 16 residues. CDR3 amino acids: CASSFRDRGPTDTQYF. The CDR3 nucleotides read TGTGCCAGCAGTTTCCGGGACAGGGGGCCCACAGATACGCAGTATTTT.

The V call is TRBV11-2, the J call TRBJ1-2, with a tentative D call TRBD1 (6 bases). V was trimmed by 4 bases and J by 8 bases, leaving 26 bases between them. The CDR3 consists of 17 residues. Germline CDR1 is SGHAT and CDR2 is FQNNGV. Here the CDR3 reads CASSSLPRTAPARGYTF. In nucleotides, the CDR3 is TGTGCCAGCAGCTCGCTACCCCGGACAGCCCCAGCGAGGGGCTACACCTTC.

The chain employs TRBV12-5 and TRBJ1-1; perhaps TRBD1 as D (6 bases). V lost 9 bases to trimming and J lost 6 bases, with 11 bases between them. The CDR3 consists of 11 residues. Germline V CDR1 and CDR2: LGHNT, FRNRAP. The CDR3 spells CASQTGPEAFF. CDR3 in DNA: TGTGCTAGCCAAACAGGGCCTGAAGCTTTCTTT.

CDR3 sequence (DNA): TGCGCCAGCAGCCGACCGGACCGACCTTTATACGAGCAGTACTTC. Its translation: CASSRPDRPLYEQYF. The chain carries TRBV4-1 and TRBJ2-7; D remains unclear. The CDR3 extends over 15 amino acids. Trimming removed 4 bases at V and 4 bases at J, with 17 bases between. Per the germline V gene, CDR1 is MGHRA and CDR2 is YSYEKL.

In regard to this clone: Other DNA variants within this sample encode the same CDR3. The chain couples TRBV5-1 to TRBJ1-2, with TRBD1 matching 7 bases. The germline gives CDR1 SGHRS, CDR2 YFSETQ. The CDR3 is made up of 14 amino acids. With V trimmed by 3 bases and J by 4 bases, 6 bases remained unmatched. CDR3 bases: TGCGCCAGCAGCTCCAAACAGGGGAGCTATGGCTACACCTTC. This translates into CASSSKQGSYGYTF.

This sequence joins TRBV29-1 and TRBJ1-2, with TRBD1 matching over 10 bases. The CDR3 has 16 residues. V was pared by 7 bases and J by 0 bases, with 11 bases of the junction left unmatched. Germline V CDR1 and CDR2: SQVTM, ANQGSEA. CDR3 protein: CSAERGTGASNYGYTF. Written as DNA, the CDR3 is TGCAGCGCTGAGCGAGGGACAGGGGCTTCTAACTATGGCTACACCTTC.

The gene calls are TRBV7-2 and TRBJ2-6; D may be TRBD1 (6 bases). V lost 2 bases, J lost 0 bases, and 14 bases lay in between. The CDR3 extends over 18 amino acids. CDR1 and CDR2 from the germline V gene are SGHTA and FQGNSA. CDR3 sequence reads: CASSLYGTSVSGANVLTF. In DNA form, the CDR3 reads TGTGCCAGCAGCTTATACGGGACAAGTGTCTCTGGGGCCAACGTCCTGACTTTC.

The rearrangement uses TRBV14 and TRBJ2-5; D uncertain. V lost 1 base, J lost 11 bases, and 17 bases lay in between. CDR3 length: 14 residues. Germline values: CDR1 SGHDN, CDR2 FVKESK. The CDR3 loop reads CASSQAATPSRQYF. The CDR3 coding sequence is TGTGCCAGCAGCCAAGCCGCCACGCCCAGCAGACAGTACTTC.

This clone has only one observation. The chain uses TRBV6-6 and TRBJ2-5; D is unresolved. V was pared by 0 bases and J by 2 bases, with 7 bases between. The CDR3 totals 14 residues. Germline V lookup: CDR1 MNHNY, CDR2 SVGAGI (reference sequence). As DNA, the CDR3 is TGTGCCAGCAGTTACTCGGTTCCTCAAGAGACCCAGTACTTC. It is translated as CASSYSVPQETQYF.

The V gene is TRBV27, the J gene TRBJ2-7; weak D call: TRBD1 (6 bases). This CDR3 is built from 15 residues. Germline V lookup: CDR1 MNHEY, CDR2 SMNVEV (reference sequence). V lost 1 base to trimming and J lost 2 bases, with 12 bases between them. As DNA, the CDR3 is TGTGCCAGCAGTTTATTCAGGGGTCCAACCTACGAGCAGTACTTC. Residues: CASSLFRGPTYEQYF.

The chain links TRBV2 to TRBJ2-7; D perhaps matches TRBD2 (6 bases). V lost 2 bases and J lost 1, with 21 bases in between. Germline V gives CDR1 SNHLY, CDR2 FYNNEI. The length of the CDR3 is 18 residues. CDR3 bases: TGTGCCAGCAGTGAATCAGGGTTTGGGACGGGAGATTCCTACGAGCAGTACTTC. Residues: CASSESGFGTGDSYEQYF.

The rearrangement joins TRBV27 to TRBJ2-7; 7 positions match TRBD1. The CDR3 runs to 18 residues. Losses at the gene ends were 4 bases for V and 1 base for J; bases not matched to a gene: 16. Germline values: CDR1 MNHEY, CDR2 SMNVEV (reference sequence). DNA of the CDR3: TGTGCCAGCAGTTCTGTGGCCCCGGGACAGATGAGGTCCTACGAGCAGTACTTC. Residues: CASSSVAPGQMRSYEQYF.

This chain connects TRBV2 to TRBJ1-1; the D gene is possibly TRBD1 (5 bases). This CDR3 is 14 amino acids long. Germline-derived CDR1 and CDR2 are SNHLY and FYNNEI. V lost 7 bases and J lost 1, with 13 bases in between. The CDR3: CASTLQGPNTEAFF. Here the CDR3 DNA reads TGTGCCAGCACCCTCCAGGGACCGAACACTGAAGCTTTCTTT.

V gene TRBV6-1 combines with J gene TRBJ2-7; 8 nucleotides agree with TRBD1. Trimming took 5 bases from V and 1 from J; bases not matched to a gene: 7. Germline CDR1 and CDR2: MNHNS and SASEGT. The CDR3 loop spans 15 amino acids. The CDR3 DNA is TGTGCCAGCAGTAGCCAGGGGGCTTTTTCCTACGAGCAGTACTTC. It translates to CASSSQGAFSYEQYF.

This clone showed up just a few times. The V and J genes are TRBV25-1 and TRBJ1-1; D remains unclear. Germline loops: CDR1 MGHDK, CDR2 SYGVNS. This CDR3 is built from 14 residues. Trimming removed 5 bases from V and 3 bases from J, with 13 bases in between. The CDR3 DNA is TGTGCCAGCAGTACCTGGGGTTTGGACACTGAAGCTTTCTTT. It yields the protein CASSTWGLDTEAFF.

The gene calls are TRBV4-3 and TRBJ1-5; the match to TRBD1 covers 8 bases. V shed 0 bases, J shed 3 bases, and the junction held 7 bases outside the gene matches. The CDR3 sequence is 17 residues long. The germline CDR1 and CDR2 sequences are LGHNA and YSLEER. CDR3 nucleotides: TGCGCCAGCAGCCAAGATCGCGGACAGGGAAACAATCAGCCCCAGCATTTT. This encodes CASSQDRGQGNNQPQHF.

The rearrangement uses TRBV14 and TRBJ2-5; D is ambiguous. CDR1 is SGHDN, CDR2 FVKESK, per germline. There are 13 residues in the CDR3. V lost 0 bases and J 6 bases, leaving 8 bases between the germline ends. The chain's CDR3 is CASSQDRIKTQYF. The CDR3 DNA sequence: TGTGCCAGCAGCCAAGATAGGATAAAGACCCAGTACTTC.

The chain is built from TRBV4-3 and TRBJ1-4; 10 bases line up with TRBD1. Germline values: CDR1 LGHNA, CDR2 YSLEER. The CDR3 is 15 amino acids. V shed 5 bases and J 8 bases; nucleotides not matched to a gene: 8. The CDR3 bases are TGCGCCAGCAGCACCGGGACAGGGGAAGGCGAAAAACTGTTTTTT. Translation: CASSTGTGEGEKLFF.

This sequence joins TRBV7-3 and TRBJ1-1; weak D call: TRBD1 (5 bases). This CDR3 is built from 16 residues. The germline V and J ends were trimmed by 4 bases and 1 base, with 16 bases remaining between them. The germline gives CDR1 SGHTA, CDR2 FQGTGA. In DNA form, the CDR3 reads TGTGCCAGCAGCTCGATGGGGCAGGGCCCGAACACTGAAGCTTTCTTT. Translation: CASSSMGQGPNTEAFF.

This clone was counted a single time. This chain uses TRBV5-1 with TRBJ1-3; D is uncertain. V lost 0 bases and J lost 0, with 7 bases in between. The germline CDR1 and CDR2 sequences are SGHRS and YFSETQ. This CDR3 region has 15 residues. The CDR3 DNA follows: TGCGCCAGCAGCTTGGGCAGTGACTCTGGAAACACCATATATTTT. Translation gives CASSLGSDSGNTIYF.

This sequence joins TRBV18 and TRBJ2-5, with D possibly TRBD2 on 6 matching bases. Germline V gene data show CDR1 as KGHSH and CDR2 as LQKENI. The length of the CDR3 is 16 residues. Trimming left V 2 bases short and J 2 bases short, with 15 bases between. CDR3 nucleotide sequence: TGTGCCAGCTCACCAATCGTTAGGGCGGGACAAGAGACCCAGTACTTC. The encoded protein is CASSPIVRAGQETQYF.

The chain recombines TRBV6-5 with TRBJ1-5, with a weak D call TRBD1 (6 bases). The CDR3 length is 15 residues. The ends were cut back, 6 bases at V and 0 bases at J, with 12 bases in the middle. CDR1 MNHEY and CDR2 SVGAGI come from the germline V gene. CDR3 in DNA: TGTGCCAGCAGCAGGGGTCTACCTAGCAATCAGCCCCAGCATTTT. Protein sequence: CASSRGLPSNQPQHF.

CDR3: CASSLNLNTEAFF. The CDR3 bases are TGCGCCAGCAGCTTGAACTTGAACACTGAAGCTTTCTTT. The chain uses TRBV5-1 and TRBJ1-1; D is unclear. Germline CDR1 is SGHRS and CDR2 is YFSETQ. V lost 1 base and J lost 0, with 4 bases in between. The CDR3 sequence is 13 residues long.